The 21 T cell receptor beta chains presented below share a single source sample, sequenced in a study of blood T cell repertoires in COVID-19. Assay used: immunoSEQ multiplex PCR; TCRdb lists only in-frame clones, some missing. The profile shows over 200,000 clones, roughly nine tenths of them singletons. The sequencing input was PBMCs or T cells enriched from blood (not recorded which). These receptors originate from a man aged 25-45 years who had recovered from COVID-19.

The J gene is TRBJ1-1, the V gene TRBV5-6, with 9 bases aligning to TRBD1. CDR3 length: 17 amino acids. Trimming removed 2 bases from V and 1 base from J; junction bases left unmatched: 9. Looked up from germline, CDR1 is SGHDT and CDR2 is YYEEEE. The CDR3 protein is CASSFRDRVFGNTEAFF. The CDR3 bases are TGTGCCAGCAGCTTCCGGGACAGGGTATTTGGGAACACTGAAGCTTTCTTT. Full variable domain (rest looked up from reference TRBV5-6 and TRBJ1-1): DAGVTQSPTHLIKTRGQQVTLRCSPKSGHDTVSWYQQALGQGPQFIFQYYEEEERQRGNFPDRFSGHQFPNYSSELNVNALLLGDSALYLCASSFRDRVFGNTEAFFGQGTRLTVV.

V and J are TRBV30 and TRBJ1-1; D is undetermined. Trimming took off 4 bases at V and 6 bases at J, with 12 bases between the two ends. CDR1 GTSNPN and CDR2 SVGIG come from the germline V gene (reference sequence). The CDR3 is 12 residues long. Written as DNA, the CDR3 is TGTGCCTGGAACGAGGAGAGGGCTGAAGCTTTCTTT. Translated, it gives CAWNEERAEAFF.

The CDR3, as DNA: TGTGCCAGCAGTTTCAGTCAGCCCCAGCATTTT. This codes for CASSFSQPQHF. The V and J genes are TRBV28 and TRBJ1-5; D not resolved. Trimming removed 3 bases at V and 6 bases at J, with 3 bases between. CDR1 and CDR2 from the germline V gene are MDHEN and SYDVKM. CDR3 size: 11 residues.

The V call is TRBV2, the J call TRBJ1-2; perhaps TRBD1 as D (6 bases). The CDR3 has 12 residues. Per germline, CDR1 SNHLY and CDR2 FYNNEI. V was clipped by 6 bases and J by 3 bases, with 8 bases between them. The chain's CDR3 is CASRYRDYGYTF. The CDR3 DNA follows: TGTGCCAGCAGGTACAGGGACTATGGCTACACCTTC.

This chain links TRBV4-3 with TRBJ1-1; the D gene is possibly TRBD1 (6 bases). Germline V gene lookup returns CDR1 LGHNA and CDR2 YSLEER. The CDR3 is 15 amino acids. Trimming stripped 4 bases from V and 5 bases from J, with 17 bases between. CDR3 loop: CASSLLVGAQTEAFF. The CDR3 region has the DNA TGCGCCAGCAGCCTACTAGTGGGGGCGCAAACTGAAGCTTTCTTT.

The chain recombines TRBV19 with TRBJ2-7; 7 bases align to TRBD1. The CDR3 is 12 residues long. The germline V gene has CDR1 LNHDA and CDR2 SQIVND (reference sequence). V trimming: 8 bases; J trimming: 4 bases; junction bases outside the gene matches: 5. CDR3 bases: TGTGCCAGTGGTCCGACAGGGTACGAGCAGTACTTC. It codes for CASGPTGYEQYF.

J is TRBJ1-2 and V is TRBV11-2; D is uncertain. Trimming took 0 bases from V and 0 from J, leaving 11 bases between them. The germline V gene encodes CDR1 SGHAT and CDR2 FQNNGV. The CDR3 consists of 16 residues. As DNA, the CDR3 is TGTGCCAGCAGCTTAGATGGTGGCATATCTAACTATGGCTACACCTTC. Translated: CASSLDGGISNYGYTF.

This clone was seen once. The chain recombines TRBV10-3 with TRBJ1-2, with D uncertain. Germline loops: CDR1 ENHRY, CDR2 SYGVKD. The germline V and J ends were trimmed by 0 bases and 4 bases, with 12 bases remaining between them. The CDR3 covers 15 residues. The DNA for the CDR3 is TGTGCCATCAGTGAGTCCGCCCAGGCCCTCTATGGCTACACCTTC. Its translation: CAISESAQALYGYTF.

V and J are TRBV28 and TRBJ1-4, with TRBD1 matching over 12 bases. This CDR3 comprises 15 residues. V trimming: 4 bases; J trimming: 10 bases; junction bases outside the gene matches: 7. Germline V gene lookup returns CDR1 MDHEN and CDR2 SYDVKM. The CDR3 reads CASSSPGTGGGKLFF. The CDR3 DNA follows: TGTGCCAGCAGTTCGCCCGGGACAGGGGGCGGAAAACTGTTTTTT.

This clone is categorized as medium-sized. The chain links TRBV6-1 to TRBJ1-6; possible D gene TRBD1, 5 bases. This CDR3 has 15 residues. The V end lost 1 base, the J end lost 10 bases, and 14 bases lay between the germline ends. From germline, CDR1 is MNHNS and CDR2 SASEGT. CDR3 loop: CASSEVGRVSSPLHF. In nucleotides, the CDR3 is TGTGCCAGCAGTGAAGTTGGCAGGGTCAGCTCACCCCTCCACTTT.

This chain joins TRBV19 and TRBJ1-4, with 7 bases lining up with TRBD1. Germline-derived CDR1 and CDR2 are LNHDA and SQIVND (reference sequence). This CDR3 has 13 amino acids. Trimming at V came to 7 bases and at J to 7 bases, leaving 6 bases not matched to a gene. The CDR3: CASNRQGTEKLFF. CDR3 nucleotides: TGTGCCAGTAATCGACAGGGTACTGAAAAACTGTTTTTT.

V and J are TRBV2 and TRBJ1-4; D ambiguous. V was clipped by 2 bases and J by 4 bases, with 5 bases between them. The CDR3 covers 13 residues. Germline V gene lookup returns CDR1 SNHLY and CDR2 FYNNEI. CDR3 region: CASSEYGNEKLFF. The CDR3 DNA follows: TGTGCCAGCAGTGAATACGGTAATGAAAAACTGTTTTTT.

This chain uses TRBV19 with TRBJ1-6; 12 nucleotides match TRBD1. The CDR3 covers 15 residues. Germline CDR1 LNHDA, CDR2 SQIVND (reference sequence). Trimming cost V 9 bases and J 9 bases; bases outside gene matches: 9. CDR3 residues: CASDPSGQGASPLHF. CDR3 coding DNA: TGTGCCAGCGACCCATCGGGACAGGGGGCTTCACCCCTCCACTTT.

V usage is TRBV28 and J usage is TRBJ2-7; 7 bases are a match to TRBD2. The germline V gene encodes CDR1 MDHEN and CDR2 SYDVKM. The V gene end was trimmed by 3 bases and the J gene end by 5 bases; junction bases not matched to a gene: 13. There are 16 residues in the CDR3. The chain's CDR3 is CASSFWGGRGNDEQYF. CDR3 coding DNA: TGTGCCAGCAGTTTTTGGGGCGGGAGAGGCAACGACGAGCAGTACTTC.

CDR3 DNA sequence: TGTGCCAGCAGCGTGATGACAGGAGGTTACAATGAGCAGTTCTTC. Translating gives CASSVMTGGYNEQFF. This chain connects TRBV9 to TRBJ2-1; weak D call: TRBD1 (6 bases). CDR1 and CDR2 (germline): SGDLS, YYNGEE. CDR3 size: 15 residues. V gave up 2 bases and J gave up 4 bases, with 13 bases separating them.

The rearrangement uses TRBV7-3 and TRBJ2-7; possible D gene TRBD1, 5 bases. CDR1 and CDR2 (germline): SGHTA, FQGTGA. The V end lost 4 bases, the J end lost 5 bases, and 12 bases lay between the germline ends. The CDR3 sequence is 13 residues long. The CDR3 here is CASSSYQGHEQYF. CDR3 DNA sequence: TGTGCCAGCAGCTCCTACCAGGGCCACGAGCAGTACTTC. Full variable domain (remainder filled in from reference TRBV7-3 and TRBJ2-7): GAGVSQTPSNKVTEKGKYVELRCDPISGHTALYWYRQSLGQGPEFLIYFQGTGAADDSGLPNDRFFAVRPEGSVSTLKIQRTERGDSAVYLCASSSYQGHEQYFGPGTRLTVT.

This clone was found a few times. V gene TRBV28 combines with J gene TRBJ1-3, with TRBD1 matching 8 bases. V shed 6 bases and J 0 bases; nucleotides not matched to a gene: 7. The germline V gene has CDR1 MDHEN and CDR2 SYDVKM. The CDR3 consists of 16 residues. The chain's CDR3 is CASSGQGYGSGNTIYF. DNA for the CDR3: TGTGCCAGCAGCGGACAGGGCTACGGCTCTGGAAACACCATATATTTT.

The rearrangement links TRBV4-3 to TRBJ2-2; 11 bases line up with TRBD2. There are 18 residues in the CDR3. V dropped 2 bases and J dropped 5; count of bases not matched to a gene: 10. Germline CDR1 LGHNA, CDR2 YSLEER. The CDR3 DNA is TGCGCCAGCAGCCAATATTCTTGGACTAGCGGGCTAACCGGGGAGCTGTTTTTT. Translating gives CASSQYSWTSGLTGELFF.

This chain uses TRBV9 with TRBJ2-1, with 7 bases lining up with TRBD1. Trimming took 3 bases from V and 9 from J; bases not matched to a gene: 6. Germline CDR1 and CDR2: SGDLS and YYNGEE. CDR3 length equals 13 residues. The CDR3 region is CASSGDSGGEQFF. CDR3 sequence (DNA): TGTGCCAGCAGCGGGGACAGCGGCGGTGAGCAGTTCTTC.

V is TRBV2 and J is TRBJ1-1; 9 bases agree with TRBD1. This CDR3 region has 15 residues. V was pared by 6 bases and J by 4 bases, with 9 bases of the junction left unmatched. CDR1 is SNHLY and CDR2 is FYNNEI in the germline V gene. This CDR3 reads CASRQRDRVGTEAFF. The DNA for the CDR3 is TGTGCCAGCAGGCAAAGGGACAGGGTCGGCACTGAAGCTTTCTTT. Full variable domain (missing parts from reference TRBV2 and TRBJ1-1): EPEVTQTPSHQVTQMGQEVILRCVPISNHLYFYWYRQILGQKVEFLVSFYNNEISEKSEIFDDQFSVERPDGSNFTLKIRSTKLEDSAMYFCASRQRDRVGTEAFFGQGTRLTVV.

This clone is a singleton in its sample. As DNA, the CDR3 is TGTGCCTGGAGTGAGGGACTAACCTACGAGCAGTACTTC. Translation gives CAWSEGLTYEQYF. The chain carries TRBV30 and TRBJ2-7; TRBD2 matches 7 bases. Germline CDR1 is GTSNPN and CDR2 is SVGIG (reference sequence). After removal of 1 base from V and 2 bases from J, the junction contained 2 bases not matched to a gene. CDR3 length equals 13 residues. Filled out from reference TRBV30 and TRBJ2-7, the complete variable domain reads SQTIHQWPATLVQPVGSPLSLECTVEGTSNPNLYWYRQAAGRGLQLLFYSVGIGQISSEVPQNLSASRPQDRQFILSSKKLLLSDSGFYLCAWSEGLTYEQYFGPGTRLTVT.